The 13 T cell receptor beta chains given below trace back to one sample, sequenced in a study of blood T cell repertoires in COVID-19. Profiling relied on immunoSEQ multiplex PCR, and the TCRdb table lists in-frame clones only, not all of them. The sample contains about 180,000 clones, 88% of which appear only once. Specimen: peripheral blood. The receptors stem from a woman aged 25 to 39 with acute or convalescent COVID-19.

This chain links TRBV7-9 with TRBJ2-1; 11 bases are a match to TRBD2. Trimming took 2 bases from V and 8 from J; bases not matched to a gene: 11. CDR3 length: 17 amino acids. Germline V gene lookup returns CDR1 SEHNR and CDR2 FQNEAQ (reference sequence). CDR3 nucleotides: TGTGCCAGCAGCTTATATAGCGGGAGGGCGTTGGGGTATGAGCAGTTCTTC. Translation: CASSLYSGRALGYEQFF.

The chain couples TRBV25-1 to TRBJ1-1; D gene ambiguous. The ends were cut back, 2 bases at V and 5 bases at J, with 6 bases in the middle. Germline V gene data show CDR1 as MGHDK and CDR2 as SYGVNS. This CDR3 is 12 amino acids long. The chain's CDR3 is CASSETGTEAFF. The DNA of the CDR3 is TGTGCCAGCAGTGAAACGGGAACTGAAGCTTTCTTT. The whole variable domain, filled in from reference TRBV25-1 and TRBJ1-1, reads EADIYQTPRYLVIGTGKKITLECSQTMGHDKMYWYQQDPGMELHLIHYSYGVNSTEKGDLSSESTVSRIRTEHFPLTLESARPSHTSQYLCASSETGTEAFFGQGTRLTVV.

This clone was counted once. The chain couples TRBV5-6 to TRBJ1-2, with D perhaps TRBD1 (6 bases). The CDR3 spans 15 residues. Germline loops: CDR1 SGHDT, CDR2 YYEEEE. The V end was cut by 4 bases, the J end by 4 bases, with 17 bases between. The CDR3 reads CASSTARNRVYGYTF. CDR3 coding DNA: TGTGCCAGCAGCACCGCCCGGAACAGGGTCTATGGCTACACCTTC.

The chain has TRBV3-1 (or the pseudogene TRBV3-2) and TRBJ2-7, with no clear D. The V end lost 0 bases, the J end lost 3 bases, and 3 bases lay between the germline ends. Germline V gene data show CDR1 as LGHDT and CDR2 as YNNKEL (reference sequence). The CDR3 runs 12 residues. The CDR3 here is CASSQDSYEQYF. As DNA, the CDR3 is TGTGCCAGCAGCCAAGATAGCTACGAGCAGTACTTC.

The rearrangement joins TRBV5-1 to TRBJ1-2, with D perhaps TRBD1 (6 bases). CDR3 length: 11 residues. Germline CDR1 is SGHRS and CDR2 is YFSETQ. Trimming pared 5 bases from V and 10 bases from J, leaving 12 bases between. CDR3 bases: TGCGCCAGCAGTGCAGGGGCGAACTACACCTTC. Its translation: CASSAGANYTF.

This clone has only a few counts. CDR3: CATSRGTRPQHF. The CDR3 DNA reads TGTGCCACCAGCAGAGGCACGAGGCCCCAGCATTTT. This rearrangement joins TRBV15 to TRBJ1-5, with D uncertain. The V end was cut by 1 base, the J end by 9 bases, with 7 bases between. The CDR3 is made up of 12 amino acids. CDR1 is LNHNV and CDR2 is YYDKDF in the germline V gene (reference sequence).

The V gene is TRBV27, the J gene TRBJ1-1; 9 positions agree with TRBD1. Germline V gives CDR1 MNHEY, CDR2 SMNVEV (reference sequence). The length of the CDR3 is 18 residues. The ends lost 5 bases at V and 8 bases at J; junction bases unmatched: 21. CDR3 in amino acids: CASSTIWGTGHPREEAFF. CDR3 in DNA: TGTGCCAGCAGTACTATATGGGGGACAGGGCACCCCCGTGAGGAAGCTTTCTTT.

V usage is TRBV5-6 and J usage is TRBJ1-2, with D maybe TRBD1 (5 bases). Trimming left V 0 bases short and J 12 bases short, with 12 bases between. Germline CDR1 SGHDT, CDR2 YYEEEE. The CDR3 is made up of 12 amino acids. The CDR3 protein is CASSLAGRAHTF. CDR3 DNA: TGTGCCAGCAGCTTGGCCGGCAGGGCCCACACCTTC.

This chain's CDR3 is CASSPGGRGEEKLFF. CDR3 in DNA: TGCGCCAGCAGCCCCGGAGGCAGGGGGGAAGAAAAACTGTTTTTT. The chain is built from TRBV5-1 and TRBJ1-4; 7 nucleotides agree with TRBD1. The ends lost 4 bases at V and 8 bases at J; junction bases unmatched: 11. This CDR3 comprises 15 residues. The germline gives CDR1 SGHRS, CDR2 YFSETQ.

As DNA, the CDR3 is TGTGCCAGCAGACTTGACATCTCCTATGGCTACACCTTC. It is translated as CASRLDISYGYTF. This chain uses TRBV12-3 or TRBV12-4 with TRBJ1-2; D unresolved. V shed 6 bases and J shed 4 bases, with 12 bases lying between them. The CDR3 loop spans 13 amino acids.

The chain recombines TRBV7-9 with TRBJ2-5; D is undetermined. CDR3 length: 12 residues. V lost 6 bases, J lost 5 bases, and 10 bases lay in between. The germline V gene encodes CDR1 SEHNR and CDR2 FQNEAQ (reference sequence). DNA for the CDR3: TGTGCCAGCAGTGGGCTATCGGAGACCCAGTACTTC. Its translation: CASSGLSETQYF.

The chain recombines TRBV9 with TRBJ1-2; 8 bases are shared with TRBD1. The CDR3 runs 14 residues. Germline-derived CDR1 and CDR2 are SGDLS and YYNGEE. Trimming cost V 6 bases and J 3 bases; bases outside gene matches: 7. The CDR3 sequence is CASTSDRGDYGYTF. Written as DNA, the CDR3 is TGTGCCAGCACGTCTGACAGGGGAGACTATGGCTACACCTTC.

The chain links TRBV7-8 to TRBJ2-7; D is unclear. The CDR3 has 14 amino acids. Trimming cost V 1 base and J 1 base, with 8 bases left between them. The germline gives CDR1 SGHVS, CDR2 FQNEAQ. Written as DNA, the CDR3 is TGTGCCAGCAGCTTAGTCAGGCAGTCCTACGAGCAGTACTTC. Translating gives CASSLVRQSYEQYF.